The text below deals with one TCR beta chain. TCRdb reanalyzed the 5' RACE reads and collapses them to one entry per CDR3 protein, without DNA. The sample data list 440,000 or so distinct CDR3 sequences. This entry belongs to a study of T cells expressing NK-cell markers. Germline V CDR1 and CDR2: SGHRS, YFSETQ. The CDR3 length is 15 residues. The clonotype comes from a woman aged 18-70 years in good health. The chain recombines TRBV5-1 with TRBJ1-1. The sample consisted of blood T cells: a sorted CD56 or NKG2C T cell subset, CD4+ or CD8+ T cells, or bulk PBMC T cells (not recorded which). The CDR3 sequence: CASSLAGSLKLEAFF.